These T cell receptor beta chains were read from a single sample in a study of blood T cell repertoires in COVID-19. Profiling relied on immunoSEQ multiplex PCR, and the TCRdb table lists in-frame clones only, not all of them. Among 100,000 to 150,000 clones listed, over 70% were seen once. Sequencing input: peripheral blood. The origin of the receptors is a woman aged 70-85 years with acute or convalescent COVID-19. The CDR3 runs from the conserved cysteine through the conserved F or W. The D gene is left open where the match is weak. Clone size is shown for a subset of rows, as once, few, many or a class of expanded clone.

-	TRBJ2-5	TRBV4-1	-	TGCGCCAGCAGCCAAGATAGGGCAGGGTTTCAGGAGACCCAGTACTTC	CASSQDRAGFQETQYF
-	TRBJ1-4	TRBV6-1	TRBD1	TGTGCCAGCAGTGAATCGACAGGCAGGGGGCCAAATGAAAAACTGTTTTTT	CASSESTGRGPNEKLFF
-	TRBJ2-2	TRBV11-3	-	TGTGCCAGCGGCTCAGGGAACACCGGGGAGCTGTTTTTT	CASGSGNTGELFF
-	TRBJ1-4	TRBV18	TRBD1	TGTGCCAGCTCACCTGGGACAGGGTCAACTAATGAAAAACTGTTTTTT	CASSPGTGSTNEKLFF
-	TRBJ1-5	TRBV5-4	-	TGTGCCAGCAGCTCGGGTAGCAATCAGCCCCAGCATTTT	CASSSGSNQPQHF
once	TRBJ2-1	TRBV7-9	TRBD2	TGTGCCATCCCCCCTCCCGGGACTAGCGGGGGGGAATCCTACAATGAGCAGTTCTTC	CAIPPPGTSGGESYNEQFF
-	TRBJ1-6	TRBV7-9	TRBD1	TGTGCCAGCAGCTTCGGCGGGACAGGGTCTATTTTACCCCTCCACTTT	CASSFGGTGSILPLHF
-	TRBJ1-1	TRBV19	-	TGTGCCAGTAGTATAGTAGGAGGGAACACTGAAGCTTTCTTT	CASSIVGGNTEAFF
-	TRBJ1-2	TRBV11-3	-	TGTGCCAGCAGCTTCGGACAGAGCTCTATAAGAAGCTACACCTTC	CASSFGQSSIRSYTF
-	TRBJ1-2	TRBV27	-	TGTGCCAGCAGTTTACTCGGGGCCGCGGGAGATGGCTACACCTTC	CASSLLGAAGDGYTF